The 20 T cell receptor beta chains reported below all come from one sample, sequenced in a study of cytomegalovirus exposure and HLA in healthy donors. The primer mix had 60 Vbeta and 13 Jbeta primers. Repertoires were generated with immunoSEQ multiplex PCR, while TCRdb's copy carries only in-frame clones and drops some. The data show 65,000 to 95,000 clones, with around 80% seen just once and 13% held by the top ten. Sequenced input: PBMCs. These receptors came from a human donor in good health.

V is TRBV2 and J is TRBJ2-7; TRBD2 matches at 11 bases. This CDR3 contains 16 residues. CDR1 is SNHLY and CDR2 is FYNNEI in the germline V gene. V trimming: 7 bases; J trimming: 2 bases; junction bases outside the gene matches: 10. CDR3 sequence reads: CASTVTTSGVTYEQYF. The DNA of the CDR3 is TGTGCCAGCACCGTGACGACTAGCGGGGTAACCTACGAGCAGTACTTC.

This chain links TRBV29-1 with TRBJ2-7; 9 bases fit TRBD1. Germline V gives CDR1 SQVTM, CDR2 ANQGSEA. The length of the CDR3 is 13 residues. J gave up 8 bases and V 8 bases, and 13 bases lay outside the gene matches. CDR3: CSTTGTGCYQQYF. The CDR3 DNA sequence: TGCAGCACTACCGGGACAGGGTGTTACCAGCAGTACTTC.

This clone has more than one count but fewer than ten. The rearrangement links TRBV10-3 to TRBJ2-1; 9 positions agree with TRBD1. Germline assignment: CDR1 ENHRY and CDR2 SYGVKD. The CDR3 totals 15 residues. With V trimmed by 2 bases and J by 6 bases, 5 bases remained unmatched. The CDR3: CAISEPGQGSNEQFF. CDR3 nucleotides: TGTGCCATCAGTGAGCCTGGACAGGGGTCCAATGAGCAGTTCTTC.

The chain is built from TRBV29-1 and TRBJ1-1; D perhaps matches TRBD1 (5 bases). This CDR3 comprises 18 residues. In germline, CDR1 is SQVTM, CDR2 ANQGSEA. Trimming took 4 bases from V and 6 from J, leaving 30 bases between them. CDR3 residues: CSVAGGDAHSTSRAEAFF. The CDR3, as DNA: TGCAGCGTTGCGGGGGGTGATGCGCACTCAACATCCCGGGCTGAAGCTTTCTTT.

J is TRBJ2-7 and V is TRBV30; TRBD2 might be the D (5 bases). Trimming took off 1 base at V and 5 bases at J, with 15 bases between the two ends. CDR3 length: 14 amino acids. The germline V gene has CDR1 GTSNPN and CDR2 SVGIG (reference sequence). CDR3 bases: TGTGCCTGGAGTGCCGGACGAGGGTTGGACGAGCAGTACTTC. Translating it yields CAWSAGRGLDEQYF.

The CDR3 protein is CASSLTRTQETQYF. CDR3 DNA sequence: TGTGCCAGCAGCTTGACACGAACCCAAGAGACCCAGTACTTC. This sequence joins TRBV7-2 and TRBJ2-5; the D is unclear. The CDR3 covers 14 residues. The V end was cut by 3 bases, the J end by 1 base, with 9 bases between. Per germline, CDR1 SGHTA and CDR2 FQGNSA.

The chain couples TRBV7-2 to TRBJ1-4; 7 bases fit TRBD1. The junction had 11 bases not matched to a gene; V was cut back by 5 bases and J by 8 bases. The CDR3 has 15 residues. Per germline, CDR1 SGHTA and CDR2 FQGNSA. The CDR3 is CASSARTGSREKLFF. DNA for the CDR3: TGTGCCAGCAGCGCGAGGACAGGTTCGCGGGAAAAACTGTTTTTT.

The chain has TRBV19 and TRBJ1-1, with no clear D. CDR1 and CDR2 from the germline V gene are LNHDA and SQIVND (reference sequence). CDR3 length equals 14 residues. V was pared by 6 bases and J by 0 bases, with 11 bases between. The chain's CDR3 is CASSIGVMNTEAFF. The CDR3, as DNA: TGTGCCAGTAGCATCGGGGTTATGAACACTGAAGCTTTCTTT.

The chain joins TRBV7-2 to TRBJ2-1; 13 nucleotides align to TRBD2. The CDR3 spans 17 residues. The germline CDR1 and CDR2 sequences are SGHTA and FQGNSA. V dropped 5 bases and J dropped 2; count of bases not matched to a gene: 6. The CDR3 protein is CASSPRGTSGAYNEQFF. CDR3 nucleotide sequence: TGTGCCAGCAGCCCGCGAGGGACTAGCGGGGCCTACAATGAGCAGTTCTTC. Full variable domain (remainder filled in from reference TRBV7-2 and TRBJ2-1): GAGVSQSPSNKVTEKGKDVELRCDPISGHTALYWYRQSLGQGLEFLIYFQGNSAPDKSGLPSDRFSAERTGGSVSTLTIQRTQQEDSAVYLCASSPRGTSGAYNEQFFGPGTRLTVL.

The chain uses TRBV6-5 and TRBJ1-1, with 7 nucleotides matching TRBD1. V shed 5 bases and J 1 base; nucleotides not matched to a gene: 7. There are 15 residues in the CDR3. CDR1 MNHEY and CDR2 SVGAGI come from the germline V gene. Written as DNA, the CDR3 is TGTGCCAGCAGTCCCTGGGACAGCCGGAACACTGAAGCTTTCTTT. It is translated as CASSPWDSRNTEAFF.

The rearrangement links TRBV5-6 to TRBJ2-7, with D possibly TRBD1 on 6 matching bases. Germline lookup yields CDR1 SGHDT and CDR2 YYEEEE. The CDR3 sequence is 14 residues long. The V gene lost 1 base and the J gene lost 5 bases, with 13 bases spanning the gap. The CDR3 nucleotides are TGTGCCAGCAGCTTGTCGGCAGGGGTGCACGAGCAGTACTTC. This encodes CASSLSAGVHEQYF.

Note on this clone: The junction differs from germline at one of its ends, possibly a read error. V gene TRBV30 combines with J gene TRBJ1-2; D is perhaps TRBD1 (5 bases). This CDR3 has 13 amino acids. Germline V lookup: CDR1 GTSNPN, CDR2 SVGIG (reference sequence). The chain's CDR3 is CARSVGPRNGYTF. For the CDR3, the DNA is TGTGCCCGGAGCGTGGGGCCCAGGAATGGCTACACCTTC.

This chain uses TRBV6-7 with TRBJ1-1; D call uncertain. TRBV6-7 is identified as an open reading frame with a role that is uncertain. The V end was cut by 5 bases, the J end by 4 bases, with 29 bases between. CDR3 size: 19 residues. CDR3 bases: TGTGCCAGCAGTCCTGGGAGGCAGTCCGGGTACCTTGTGAGCACTGAAGCTTTCTTT. It is translated as CASSPGRQSGYLVSTEAFF.

J is TRBJ2-2 and V is TRBV11-2; 8 nucleotides align to TRBD2. The V and J ends lost 4 bases and 1 base, in that order; junction bases with no gene match: 5. The germline gives CDR1 SGHAT, CDR2 FQNNGV. The CDR3 is 16 amino acids. The CDR3 region has the DNA TGTGCCAGCAGCTCGCGGGGGGCCCTGAACACCGGGGAGCTGTTTTTT. Translating gives CASSSRGALNTGELFF.

The chain combines TRBV7-8 with TRBJ2-1, with D maybe TRBD1 (6 bases). CDR3 length equals 16 residues. Germline V gene lookup returns CDR1 SGHVS and CDR2 FQNEAQ. The germline V and J ends were trimmed by 1 base and 12 bases, with 22 bases remaining between them. This CDR3 is CASSLDSTGQVYGQFF. The DNA for the CDR3 is TGTGCCAGCAGCTTAGACTCGACAGGTCAGGTTTACGGGCAGTTCTTC.

The V and J genes are TRBV5-1 and TRBJ2-1; possible D gene TRBD1, 6 bases. CDR1 SGHRS and CDR2 YFSETQ come from the germline V gene. This CDR3 is 13 amino acids long. V was clipped by 0 bases and J by 7 bases, with 8 bases between them. The chain's CDR3 is CASSLGGRNEQFF. DNA of the CDR3: TGCGCCAGCAGCTTGGGGGGGCGGAATGAGCAGTTCTTC.

Points on this clone: Compared with germline, one end of the junction differs, possibly owing to a read error. The gene calls are TRBV28 and TRBJ1-6; D is unresolved. CDR1 MDHEN and CDR2 SYDVKM come from the germline V gene. The CDR3 spans 12 residues. The CDR3 reads CASTGRSSPLNF. The CDR3 region has the DNA TGTGCCAGCACGGGTCGCTCGTCACCCCTCAACTTT.

V usage is TRBV27 and J usage is TRBJ1-1; tentative D call: TRBD1 (6 bases). The CDR3 consists of 14 residues. V gave up 0 bases and J gave up 11 bases, with 16 bases separating them. Germline-derived CDR1 and CDR2 are MNHEY and SMNVEV (reference sequence). Written as DNA, the CDR3 is TGTGCCAGCAGTTTATCGTCGTTCCGGACAGACGCTTTCTTT. It codes for CASSLSSFRTDAFF.

V gene TRBV19 combines with J gene TRBJ2-2; D is possibly TRBD2 (6 bases). The CDR3 has 19 amino acids. Between the trimmed V and J ends, which lost 0 bases and 0 bases, there was a span of 17 bases. From germline, CDR1 is LNHDA and CDR2 SQIVND (reference sequence). CDR3: CASSIEAGPLFANTGELFF. CDR3 coding DNA: TGTGCCAGTAGTATAGAGGCGGGACCGCTGTTCGCGAACACCGGGGAGCTGTTTTTT.

This clone was counted a few times. The chain joins TRBV15 to TRBJ1-2; unclear D gene. CDR1 and CDR2 (germline): LNHNV, YYDKDF (reference sequence). V lost 1 base, J lost 2 bases, and 14 bases lay in between. CDR3 size: 16 residues. CDR3 amino acids: CATSRGSQVQNYGYTF. The CDR3 coding sequence is TGTGCCACCAGCAGAGGATCTCAGGTTCAAAACTATGGCTACACCTTC.